The 14 T cell receptor beta chains given below trace back to one sample, sequenced in a study of T cell changes during pregnancy in multiple sclerosis (dated by TCRdb to about 2019). To prepare the library, the immunoSEQ multiplex PCR assay was applied. TCRdb provides this immuneACCESS table in a form limited to in-frame rearrangements. Some clones are lacking; in checked studies, under half of them reflect an unresolved V gene, and why the rest are absent is not known. In all, the sample holds 98,000 or so clones, and around 93% of those were seen once. The ten largest clones add up to 0.99% of the sample. The sequences come from peripheral blood, collected after pregnancy. The receptor source for this set is a female donor with multiple sclerosis, enrolled in a pregnancy study.

V is TRBV9 and J is TRBJ2-2, with D possibly being TRBD2 (5 bases). Between the trimmed V and J ends, which lost 2 bases and 4 bases, there was a span of 21 bases. This CDR3 has 18 residues. Per the germline V gene, CDR1 is SGDLS and CDR2 is YYNGEE. In nucleotides, the CDR3 is TGTGCCAGCAGCGTGGGGTCTTACGCCGGGATTACCACCGGGGAGCTGTTTTTT. It is translated as CASSVGSYAGITTGELFF.

This clone was seen more than once but under ten times. This sequence joins TRBV2 and TRBJ2-1, with TRBD2 as a possible D gene (6 bases). V was shortened by 0 bases and J by 0 bases, with 6 bases between the two germline ends. The germline V gene has CDR1 SNHLY and CDR2 FYNNEI. The CDR3 consists of 15 residues. CDR3 bases: TGTGCCAGCAGTGAAGCCGGGAGCTCCTACAATGAGCAGTTCTTC. It encodes CASSEAGSSYNEQFF.

The V gene is TRBV6-1, the J gene TRBJ1-3, with D possibly being TRBD1 (6 bases). V lost 11 bases and J lost 3, with 14 bases in between. CDR3 length equals 13 residues. CDR1 MNHNS and CDR2 SASEGT come from the germline V gene. The CDR3 DNA reads TGTGCCGGTCGGACAGAGGGTGGAAACACCATATATTTT. Residues: CAGRTEGGNTIYF.

DNA of the CDR3: TGTGCCGGGGGGACAGGCAGCTACGAGCAGTACTTC. As protein: CAGGTGSYEQYF. This sequence joins TRBV30 and TRBJ2-7; TRBD1 aligns across 8 bases. Trimming at V came to 8 bases and at J to 3 bases, leaving 6 bases not matched to a gene. CDR1 and CDR2 from the germline V gene are GTSNPN and SVGIG (reference sequence). The CDR3 is 12 residues long.

The rearrangement joins TRBV19 to TRBJ2-1, with 9 nucleotides matching TRBD1. Germline CDR1 and CDR2: LNHDA and SQIVND (reference sequence). CDR3 size: 16 residues. J lost 9 bases, V lost 8 bases, and 17 bases had no gene match. CDR3 coding DNA: TGTGCCAGTTGGACCGGGACAGGGAAACCTGAGGGTGAGCAGTTCTTC. Protein sequence: CASWTGTGKPEGEQFF.

The chain joins TRBV7-9 to TRBJ1-1, with D unclear. CDR3 length: 15 amino acids. V was cut by 5 bases and J by 1 base, with 14 bases left in between. Germline CDR1 is SEHNR and CDR2 is FQNEAQ (reference sequence). The CDR3 here is CASSRAGAGNTEAFF. For the CDR3, the DNA is TGTGCCAGCAGCCGGGCGGGCGCAGGGAACACTGAAGCTTTCTTT. Drawing the rest from reference TRBV7-9 and TRBJ1-1, the complete variable domain is DTGVSQNPRHKITKRGQNVTFRCDPISEHNRLYWYRQTLGQGPEFLTYFQNEAQLEKSRLLSDRFSAERPKGSFSTLEIQRTEQGDSAMYLCASSRAGAGNTEAFFGQGTRLTVV.

This chain links TRBV6-5 with TRBJ2-2; maybe TRBD1 (7 bases). The V end lost 4 bases, the J end lost 4 bases, and 13 bases lay between the germline ends. CDR3 length: 15 residues. The germline V gene has CDR1 MNHEY and CDR2 SVGAGI. The CDR3, as DNA: TGTGCCAGCAGTTCTCGACAGGGACTCACCGGGGAGCTGTTTTTT. Amino acid sequence: CASSSRQGLTGELFF.

The V and J genes are TRBV5-1 and TRBJ1-3; 9 bases agree with TRBD1. This CDR3 contains 15 residues. With 4 bases clipped from V and 4 bases from J, the junction kept 6 bases outside the gene matches. CDR1 and CDR2 from the germline V gene are SGHRS and YFSETQ. This chain's CDR3 is CASSPGQGRGNTIYF. CDR3 bases: TGCGCCAGCAGCCCCGGACAGGGGAGGGGAAACACCATATATTTT.

The chain is built from TRBV7-9 and TRBJ2-1; possibly TRBD2 for D (6 bases). Germline CDR1 SEHNR, CDR2 FQNEAQ (reference sequence). Between the trimmed V and J ends, which lost 3 bases and 6 bases, there was a span of 12 bases. The CDR3 has 14 residues. The CDR3 nucleotides read TGTGCCAGCAGCTTGACGGGAGTCGGCAATGAGCAGTTCTTC. It encodes CASSLTGVGNEQFF.

The gene calls are TRBV5-1 and TRBJ1-4; 8 bases fit TRBD1. The CDR3 is 14 amino acids. CDR1 is SGHRS, CDR2 YFSETQ, per germline. V lost 4 bases, J lost 6 bases, and 5 bases stayed unmatched. CDR3 residues: CASSVGTGDEKLFF. The CDR3 DNA reads TGCGCCAGCAGCGTCGGGACAGGCGATGAAAAACTGTTTTTT.

The chain links TRBV5-1 to TRBJ2-7; 8 bases are shared with TRBD1. CDR3 length equals 14 residues. V lost 4 bases and J lost 1; bases outside the gene matches: 4. CDR1 is SGHRS and CDR2 is YFSETQ in the germline V gene. CDR3 nucleotide sequence: TGCGCCAGCAGCGGGGGGACAGGTTCCTACGAGCAGTACTTC. It encodes CASSGGTGSYEQYF.

This clone was observed a few times. The chain couples TRBV11-2 to TRBJ1-3; D uncertain. The CDR3 spans 14 residues. Germline V CDR1 and CDR2: SGHAT, FQNNGV. The V gene lost 4 bases and the J gene lost 0 bases, with 7 bases spanning the gap. CDR3 DNA sequence: TGTGCCAGCAGCTCCCAACACTCTGGAAACACCATATATTTT. Translation gives CASSSQHSGNTIYF.

This chain connects TRBV4-2 to TRBJ2-5; 7 bases align to TRBD2. The length of the CDR3 is 15 residues. After removal of 0 bases from V and 3 bases from J, the junction contained 4 bases not matched to a gene. From germline, CDR1 is LGHNA and CDR2 YNFKEQ. The CDR3 spells CASSQEGREEETQYF. CDR3 in DNA: TGTGCCAGCAGCCAAGAAGGACGGGAGGAAGAGACCCAGTACTTC.

The CDR3 reads CASSRTSGNQPQHF. CDR3 bases: TGTGCCAGCAGTAGGACAAGCGGCAATCAGCCCCAGCATTTT. The gene calls are TRBV2 and TRBJ1-5; D perhaps matches TRBD1 (5 bases). This CDR3 contains 14 residues. The germline V gene has CDR1 SNHLY and CDR2 FYNNEI. V lost 5 bases to trimming and J lost 2 bases, with 10 bases between them.